The 27 T cell receptor beta chains below were found in one sample sequenced in a study of T cells in narcolepsy. The repertoire was sequenced with immunoSEQ multiplex PCR; TCRdb's copy has only in-frame clones and lacks some. Among tens of thousands of clones, around 80% were seen once, and the ten largest hold roughly 1.3%. Material: CD45RA- memory CD4+ T cells from PBMCs. These receptors were taken from a human donor with narcolepsy.

A few counts support this clone. This chain links TRBV4-1 with TRBJ2-2, with D perhaps TRBD1 or TRBD2 (6 bases each). V dropped 3 bases and J dropped 0 bases, with 17 bases sitting between them. CDR1 and CDR2 from the germline V gene are MGHRA and YSYEKL. The CDR3 is 18 residues long. In DNA, the CDR3 is TGCGCCAGCAGCCAGGGATTCCGGGGGCCGACGAACACCGGGGAGCTGTTTTTT. As protein: CASSQGFRGPTNTGELFF.

This rearrangement joins TRBV28 to TRBJ2-1; 9 positions agree with TRBD1. Per the germline V gene, CDR1 is MDHEN and CDR2 is SYDVKM. The CDR3 is made up of 15 amino acids. The V gene end was trimmed by 7 bases and the J gene end by 4 bases; junction bases not matched to a gene: 8. In DNA, the CDR3 is TGTGCCAGCACCCTTATGGGGACAGGGTACAATGAGCAGTTCTTC. This gives the protein CASTLMGTGYNEQFF.

The V and J genes are TRBV2 and TRBJ2-5; weak D call: TRBD2 (5 bases). Trimming stripped 4 bases from V and 7 bases from J, with 13 bases between. Looked up from germline, CDR1 is SNHLY and CDR2 is FYNNEI. The CDR3 is 13 residues long. The CDR3, as DNA: TGTGCCAGCAGTGGGGCGGGTTACGGGACCCAGTACTTC. The encoded protein is CASSGAGYGTQYF.

The V call is TRBV11-2, the J call TRBJ2-5; 7 bases are shared with TRBD2. From germline, CDR1 is SGHAT and CDR2 FQNNGV. With 5 bases clipped from V and 4 bases from J, the junction kept 10 bases outside the gene matches. There are 15 residues in the CDR3. In DNA, the CDR3 is TGTGCCAGCAGCGTCCGGGTTAGCGGGCGAGAGACCCAGTACTTC. Translation gives CASSVRVSGRETQYF.

This clone was recorded once. The chain joins TRBV10-3 to TRBJ2-7, with 9 bases identical to TRBD1. Germline lookup yields CDR1 ENHRY and CDR2 SYGVKD. This CDR3 is 15 amino acids long. Germline trimming cut 4 bases from V and 2 bases from J; bases unmatched to any gene: 6. Written as DNA, the CDR3 is TGTGCCATCAGTGGAGGGACAGGGAGGGCCTACGAGCAGTACTTC. Protein: CAISGGTGRAYEQYF.

The chain joins TRBV6-6 to TRBJ1-5; TRBD1 aligns across 9 bases. Germline V CDR1 and CDR2: MNHNY, SVGAGI (reference sequence). CDR3 length equals 14 residues. The V gene end was trimmed by 2 bases and the J gene end by 7 bases; junction bases not matched to a gene: 3. As DNA, the CDR3 is TGTGCCAGCAGTTACCTGGGACAGGGACAGCCCCAGCATTTT. Its protein product is CASSYLGQGQPQHF.

The chain recombines TRBV21-1 with TRBJ1-2; TRBD1 is taken as the D call from the table, unchecked against the DNA. TRBV21-1 counts as a pseudogene. CDR3 size: 18 residues. CDR3 in amino acids: CASRTGSWWVPTNYGYTF. As DNA, the CDR3 is TGTGCCAGCAGAACAGGTTCATGGTGGGTCCCAACCAACTATGGCTACACCTTC.

The V and J genes are TRBV6-5 and TRBJ1-2; unclear D gene. Germline loops: CDR1 MNHEY, CDR2 SVGAGI. The CDR3 runs to 13 residues. The ends were cut back, 2 bases at V and 2 bases at J, with 6 bases in the middle. The CDR3 nucleotides are TGTGCCAGCAGTTACGAGGTGAACTATGGCTACACCTTC. Its protein product is CASSYEVNYGYTF.

Of note for this clone: This CDR3 is also generated by other DNA sequences in the sample. This chain uses TRBV2 with TRBJ2-2; TRBD2 matches at 12 bases. The CDR3 consists of 15 residues. Losses at the gene ends were 9 bases for V and 7 bases for J; bases not matched to a gene: 9. The V gene's germline CDR1 is SNHLY and CDR2 FYNNEI. In nucleotides, the CDR3 is TGTGCCAGTCAAAGACTAGCGGGGGTGATCGGGGAGCTGTTTTTT. Encoded protein: CASQRLAGVIGELFF.

The rearrangement links TRBV19 to TRBJ2-2, with D maybe TRBD1 (5 bases). The germline gives CDR1 LNHDA, CDR2 SQIVND (reference sequence). V shed 3 bases and J shed 4 bases, with 12 bases lying between them. The CDR3 loop spans 15 amino acids. The CDR3 region has the DNA TGTGCCAGTAGTATCGCGGACACTTCCACCGGGGAGCTGTTTTTT. Protein: CASSIADTSTGELFF.

The chain recombines TRBV7-8 with TRBJ2-7, with 10 bases identical to TRBD2. Germline values: CDR1 SGHVS, CDR2 FQNEAQ. This CDR3 is built from 15 residues. J lost 4 bases, V lost 5 bases, and 8 bases had no gene match. The CDR3 nucleotides read TGTGCCAGCAGCCCGAGCGGGGGGGGGACTTACGAGCAGTACTTC. Translated: CASSPSGGGTYEQYF.

V is TRBV27 and J is TRBJ1-2; D unresolved. Deletions cut 3 bases from V and 6 bases from J, with 11 bases between. The CDR3 extends over 13 amino acids. Looked up from germline, CDR1 is MNHEY and CDR2 is SMNVEV (reference sequence). CDR3: CASSFTAVNGYTF. In DNA, the CDR3 is TGTGCCAGCAGTTTTACGGCGGTCAATGGCTACACCTTC.

As DNA, the CDR3 is TGTGCCAGCAGCTTAGGTGTCAACTCCGCATATGGCTACACCTTC. Translation: CASSLGVNSAYGYTF. The V call is TRBV7-8, the J call TRBJ1-2; the D is unclear. The germline V gene has CDR1 SGHVS and CDR2 FQNEAQ. This CDR3 is built from 15 residues. V gave up 1 base and J gave up 5 bases, with 14 bases separating them.

J is TRBJ1-4 and V is TRBV6-1; D not certain. The V end lost 6 bases, the J end lost 6 bases, and 14 bases lay between the germline ends. This CDR3 is 14 amino acids long. Per the germline V gene, CDR1 is MNHNS and CDR2 is SASEGT. The chain's CDR3 is CASRGGRRDEKLFF. CDR3 coding DNA: TGTGCCAGCAGGGGTGGACGGAGAGATGAAAAACTGTTTTTT.

The chain is built from TRBV10-1 and TRBJ1-4, with D uncertain. V was cut by 2 bases and J by 3 bases, with 16 bases left in between. The germline V gene has CDR1 WNHNN and CDR2 SYGVQD (reference sequence). This CDR3 region has 17 residues. In DNA form, the CDR3 reads TGCGCCAGCAGTGAGGGTGGAGGTCCCGGGGCTAATGAAAAACTGTTTTTT. Translating gives CASSEGGGPGANEKLFF.

The chain links TRBV4-3 to TRBJ1-3; D might be TRBD1 (6 bases). The ends were cut back, 3 bases at V and 3 bases at J, with 12 bases in the middle. The germline gives CDR1 LGHNA, CDR2 YSLEER. There are 15 residues in the CDR3. This chain's CDR3 is CASSQNRVNGNTIYF. The CDR3 nucleotides are TGCGCCAGCAGCCAGAACAGGGTAAATGGAAACACCATATATTTT.

V gene TRBV5-5 combines with J gene TRBJ2-6; 9 bases are a match to TRBD2. The J segment lost 0 bases and the V segment lost 1 base, leaving 5 bases of the junction unmatched. From germline, CDR1 is SGHKS and CDR2 YYEKEE (reference sequence). The CDR3 has 18 amino acids. In DNA, the CDR3 is TGTGCCAGCAGCTTGAGCGGGGGGTCCACCTCTGGGGCCAACGTCCTGACTTTC. Amino acid sequence: CASSLSGGSTSGANVLTF. Full variable domain (missing parts from reference TRBV5-5 and TRBJ2-6): DAGVTQSPTHLIKTRGQQVTLRCSPISGHKSVSWYQQVLGQGPQFIFQYYEKEERGRGNFPDRFSARQFPNYSSELNVNALLLGDSALYLCASSLSGGSTSGANVLTFGAGSRLTVL.

This clone has just a few counts. The chain has TRBV6-5 and TRBJ2-5; D unclear. Trimming stripped 2 bases from V and 6 bases from J, with 13 bases between. Germline CDR1 is MNHEY and CDR2 is SVGAGI. This CDR3 is 14 amino acids long. The CDR3 is CASSYMSKRKTQYF. DNA for the CDR3: TGTGCCAGCAGTTACATGTCGAAGCGAAAGACCCAGTACTTC.

About this clone: Other DNA sequences in this specimen translate into the identical CDR3. The chain is built from TRBV18 and TRBJ2-7, with D perhaps matching TRBD1 or TRBD2 (5 bases each). The CDR3 spans 13 residues. Germline loops: CDR1 KGHSH, CDR2 LQKENI. V was cut by 2 bases and J by 1 base, with 6 bases left in between. CDR3 residues: CASSPEGSYEQYF. In DNA form, the CDR3 reads TGTGCCAGCTCACCAGAGGGGTCCTACGAGCAGTACTTC.

This chain links TRBV30 with TRBJ1-1; the match to TRBD1 covers 10 bases. Germline V gene sequence: CDR1 GTSNPN, CDR2 SVGIG (reference sequence). With 4 bases clipped from V and 2 bases from J, the junction kept 7 bases outside the gene matches. This CDR3 region has 15 residues. As DNA, the CDR3 is TGTGCCTGGACAACCCGGGACAGGGGTAACACTGAAGCTTTCTTT. Encoded protein: CAWTTRDRGNTEAFF. Variable domain in full (rest from reference TRBV30 and TRBJ1-1): SQTIHQWPATLVQPVGSPLSLECTVEGTSNPNLYWYRQAAGRGLQLLFYSVGIGQISSEVPQNLSASRPQDRQFILSSKKLLLSDSGFYLCAWTTRDRGNTEAFFGQGTRLTVV.

The rearrangement uses TRBV18 and TRBJ1-2; 7 bases agree with TRBD1. The ends lost 6 bases at V and 1 base at J; junction bases unmatched: 17. CDR1 and CDR2 from the germline V gene are KGHSH and LQKENI. The CDR3 loop spans 18 amino acids. This CDR3 reads CASSRGVRDRNVNYGYTF. CDR3 DNA sequence: TGTGCCAGCTCCCGCGGGGTCCGGGACAGAAACGTTAACTATGGCTACACCTTC.

The rearrangement links TRBV28 to TRBJ2-2, with 8 bases lining up with TRBD2. Trimming cost V 7 bases and J 3 bases; bases outside gene matches: 4. Germline V gene data show CDR1 as MDHEN and CDR2 as SYDVKM. This CDR3 is 14 amino acids long. The CDR3 nucleotides are TGTGCCAGCACTACCGGGGGGGACACCGGGGAGCTGTTTTTT. It yields the protein CASTTGGDTGELFF.

This chain links TRBV5-1 with TRBJ2-5, with 9 bases fitting TRBD1. Germline V gives CDR1 SGHRS, CDR2 YFSETQ. V shed 2 bases, J shed 5 bases, and the junction held 10 bases outside the gene matches. CDR3 length: 16 amino acids. As DNA, the CDR3 is TGCGCCAGCAGCTTAACAGGGGGCAGTGTAAGGGAGACCCAGTACTTC. Protein sequence: CASSLTGGSVRETQYF.

The chain recombines TRBV2 with TRBJ1-4; no reliable D call. Trimming took off 5 bases at V and 4 bases at J, with 14 bases between the two ends. This CDR3 has 15 amino acids. CDR1 SNHLY and CDR2 FYNNEI come from the germline V gene. The CDR3 DNA sequence: TGTGCCAGCAGTAGGTGGAACAGCTTTAATGAAAAACTGTTTTTT. It is translated as CASSRWNSFNEKLFF.

This clone was observed a few times. The chain combines TRBV19 with TRBJ1-5, with 7 bases aligning to TRBD1. The germline V gene encodes CDR1 LNHDA and CDR2 SQIVND (reference sequence). CDR3 size: 13 residues. V trimming: 4 bases; J trimming: 4 bases; junction bases outside the gene matches: 1. The CDR3 DNA reads TGTGCCAGTAGTACACAGGGGAATCAGCCCCAGCATTTT. Translated: CASSTQGNQPQHF.

The J gene is TRBJ2-2, the V gene TRBV4-3; a possible D gene is TRBD1 (6 bases). V was shortened by 2 bases and J by 3 bases, with 7 bases between the two germline ends. Germline assignment: CDR1 LGHNA and CDR2 YSLEER. This CDR3 region has 14 residues. DNA for the CDR3: TGCGCCAGCAGCCAAACAGGGTACACCGGGGAGCTGTTTTTT. It is translated as CASSQTGYTGELFF.

This chain joins TRBV2 and TRBJ1-6; 8 nucleotides agree with TRBD1. The J segment lost 10 bases and the V segment lost 8 bases, leaving 13 bases of the junction unmatched. Germline V gives CDR1 SNHLY, CDR2 FYNNEI. CDR3 length equals 15 residues. CDR3 nucleotides: TGTGCCAGCTGCCGGGGTGAGGACAGGGCCTCACCCCTCCACTTT. Its protein product is CASCRGEDRASPLHF.